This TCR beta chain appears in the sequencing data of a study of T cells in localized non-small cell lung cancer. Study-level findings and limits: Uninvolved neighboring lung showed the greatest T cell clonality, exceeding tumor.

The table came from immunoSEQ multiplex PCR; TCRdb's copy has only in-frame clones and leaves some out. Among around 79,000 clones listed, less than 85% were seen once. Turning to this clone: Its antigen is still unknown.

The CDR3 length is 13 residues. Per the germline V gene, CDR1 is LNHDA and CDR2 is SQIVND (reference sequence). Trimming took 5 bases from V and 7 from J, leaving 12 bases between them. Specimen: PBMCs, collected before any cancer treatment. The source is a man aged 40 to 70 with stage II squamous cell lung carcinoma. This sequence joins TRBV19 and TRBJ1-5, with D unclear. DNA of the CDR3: TGTGCCAGTAGTCCGTTTCATGGACAGCCCCAGCATTTT. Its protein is CASSPFHGQPQHF.